This T cell receptor beta chain was recorded in a study of shared clonotypes between healthy human individuals. Study-wide results and caveats: Researchers sampled blood only, noting tissue repertoires likely differ.

Points on this clone: The antigen is not known.

Assay execution proceeded at the deep level. Sequencing used immunoSEQ multiplex PCR; TCRdb keeps in-frame clones, though not all of them. The repertoire holds 950,000 to 1,300,000 clones, with roughly 70% as singletons. Germline V gene data show CDR1 as SGHRS and CDR2 as YFSETQ. The CDR3 sequence is 16 residues long. Trimming left V 1 base short and J 0 bases short, with 11 bases between. Sequencing input: memory CD4+ T cells sorted from blood. The subset here: CD45RA-negative fraction. V gene TRBV5-1 combines with J gene TRBJ2-1; a weak D match, TRBD1 (5 bases). The TCR comes from a man aged 18 to 30 in good health. CDR3 amino acids: CASSLIGRVSYNEQFF. The DNA for the CDR3 is TGCGCCAGCAGCTTGATTGGCAGGGTCTCCTACAATGAGCAGTTCTTC.